This TCR beta chain was documented in a study of T cell repertoires in cytomegalovirus infection. Study overall: Through public TCR beta signatures, both CMV infection and matching HLA type were indicated.

General study results and limits: Carriage of CMV together with the relevant HLA was identifiable through cumulative public TCR beta family frequency.

This clonotype occurred a few times. Its antigen is not identified. TCRdb processed the reads anew with MiXCR; each CDR3 protein has one entry. The sample holds about 83,000 distinct CDR3 sequences, roughly a quarter seen once. The germline CDR1 and CDR2 sequences are SQVTM and ANQGSEA. V was trimmed by 4 bases and J by 2 bases, leaving 12 bases between them. This CDR3 spans 13 amino acids. This clonotype originated in a human donor in good health (CMV status not recorded). Some clones in this sample may be carry-over from other donors' samples. The sample consisted of CD8+ T cells from cultured PBMCs, taken from culture after CMV antigen stimulation. This chain connects TRBV29-1 to TRBJ2-7; perhaps TRBD1 as D (5 bases). The CDR3 region has the DNA TGCAGCGTTGCCCCTACAGGCCCCTACGAGCAGTACTTC. Translating it yields CSVAPTGPYEQYF.